This T cell receptor (beta chain) emerged from a study of cytomegalovirus exposure and HLA in healthy donors. The V gene's germline CDR1 is MNHEY and CDR2 SMNVEV (reference sequence). CDR3 length equals 13 residues. Trimming removed 4 bases from V and 5 bases from J, with 11 bases in between. Notes on the study in general: Later analysis identified several of the most significant clusters that appeared linked to common viral pathogens. The authors later found HLA-associated TCR beta chains more clonally expanded than equally common others.

A remark on this clone: Its specificity is unknown.

Everyone who donated was a healthy bone marrow donor. Primers included in the PCR were 60 Vbeta and 13 Jbeta primers. Sequencing was performed with immunoSEQ multiplex PCR; in TCRdb, only in-frame clones are kept and a portion is missing. In the table there are approximately 190,000 clones, under 90% of which are singletons. This rearrangement joins TRBV27 to TRBJ1-1, with D uncertain. The TCR comes from a boy younger than 10 in good health and CMV-seronegative. Sequencing was done on a sample of PBMCs. The CDR3 loop reads CASSYRVNTEAFF. As DNA, the CDR3 is TGTGCCAGCAGTTACCGCGTAAATACTGAAGCTTTCTTT.